This TCR beta chain was identified during a study of neurological immune-mediated disorders. Healthy control samples came from blood bank volunteers in Maryland, USA. A word on this clonotype: As yet, its antigen is unknown.

V was pared by 3 bases and J by 2 bases, with 2 bases of the junction left unmatched. The CDR3 contains 14 residues. Germline values: CDR1 SQVTM, CDR2 ANQGSEA. The cDNA was generated by 5'RACE with 10-nucleotide random UMIs. Each CDR3 protein is one row after TCRdb ran MiXCR on the 5' RACE reads. The sample shows approximately 16,000 distinct CDR3 sequences, roughly 22% of them seen only once. Study-wide results and caveats: Across subjects, no CDR3 amino acid sequence appeared in expanded clones of more than one subject, a finding that suggested private repertoires in all groups.

The chain employs TRBV29-1 and TRBJ2-2; 8 nucleotides match TRBD2. Sequenced input: PBMCs. This clonotype was obtained from a man over 45 in good health. CDR3 amino acids: CSVESGSNTGELFF. CDR3 in DNA: TGCAGCGTTGAGAGCGGGAGTAACACCGGGGAGCTGTTTTTT.